A single TCR beta chain is shown here with its context. What it recognizes is unknown. This sample is part of a study of cytomegalovirus exposure and HLA in healthy donors. Study outcomes and limitations: The listing of some 170 TCR beta chains classed them as cytomegalovirus-associated.

PCR involved 60 Vbeta and 13 Jbeta primers. Assay used: immunoSEQ multiplex PCR; TCRdb lists only in-frame clones, some missing. This table has about 180,000 clones, roughly 79% appearing once. J was trimmed by 1 base and V by 3 bases; bases with no gene match: 8. The CDR3 runs to 17 residues. Germline V lookup: CDR1 LNHDA, CDR2 SQIVND (reference sequence). The clonotype originates from a middle-aged man in good health and CMV-seropositive. The specimen was PBMCs. V usage is TRBV19 and J usage is TRBJ2-3; 9 bases agree with TRBD2. For the CDR3, the DNA is TGTGCCAGTAGTATCGGGCGTAGCGGGGGAGGCACAGATACGCAGTATTTT. Its protein is CASSIGRSGGGTDTQYF. The full variable domain, completed using reference TRBV19 and TRBJ2-3, is DGGITQSPKYLFRKEGQNVTLSCEQNLNHDAMYWYRQDPGQGLRLIYYSQIVNDFQKGDIAEGYSVSREKKESFPLTVTSAQKNPTAFYLCASSIGRSGGGTDTQYFGPGTRLTVL.